The 13 T cell receptor beta chains reported below all come from one sample, sequenced in a study of blood T cell repertoires in COVID-19. Data came from immunoSEQ multiplex PCR; TCRdb stores just in-frame clones and leaves some out. The table lists 130,000 to 150,000 clones, approximately 87% of them singletons. The sequencing sample was made of peripheral blood. The origin of the receptors is a woman aged 40 to 49 with acute or convalescent COVID-19.

This rearrangement joins TRBV12-5 to TRBJ2-2, with no clear D. Trimming pared 0 bases from V and 1 base from J, leaving 12 bases between. The CDR3 runs 17 residues. Germline loops: CDR1 LGHNT, CDR2 FRNRAP. CDR3 region: CASGLVLQDWNTGELFF. The CDR3 bases are TGTGCTAGTGGTTTGGTGCTCCAAGACTGGAACACCGGGGAGCTGTTTTTT.

The rearrangement links TRBV18 to TRBJ2-3; 11 bases are a match to TRBD2. The germline gives CDR1 KGHSH, CDR2 LQKENI. V shed 3 bases, J shed 8 bases, and the junction held 7 bases outside the gene matches. The CDR3 has 15 amino acids. CDR3 DNA sequence: TGTGCCAGCTCACCCGGGACTAGCGGACGTGGTACGCAGTATTTT. Its protein product is CASSPGTSGRGTQYF.

The chain employs TRBV7-6 and TRBJ2-7; 12 bases fit TRBD2. This CDR3 is 16 amino acids long. Germline trimming cut 6 bases from V and 0 bases from J; bases unmatched to any gene: 6. Per the germline V gene, CDR1 is SGHVS and CDR2 is FNYEAQ. CDR3 loop: CASSSLAGGGSYEQYF. The CDR3 nucleotides are TGTGCCAGCAGTTCTCTAGCGGGAGGGGGCTCCTACGAGCAGTACTTC.

This rearrangement joins TRBV9 to TRBJ2-3; TRBD2 aligns across 9 bases. V lost 3 bases to trimming and J lost 2 bases; unmatched junction nucleotides: 7. The CDR3 sequence is 16 residues long. The germline gives CDR1 SGDLS, CDR2 YYNGEE. CDR3 region: CASSALLAGFTDTQYF. The CDR3 DNA is TGTGCCAGCAGCGCCTTGCTAGCGGGGTTCACAGATACGCAGTATTTT.

The chain couples TRBV7-9 to TRBJ1-1; D is perhaps TRBD1 (6 bases). The CDR3 sequence is 14 residues long. Trimming cost V 0 bases and J 1 base, with 6 bases left between them. Germline-derived CDR1 and CDR2 are SEHNR and FQNEAQ (reference sequence). The CDR3 region has the DNA TGTGCCAGCAGCTTAGCACAGGGGAACACTGAAGCTTTCTTT. It translates to CASSLAQGNTEAFF.

This clone appeared a single time. J is TRBJ1-1 and V is TRBV3-1 (or the pseudogene TRBV3-2); no clear D. V lost 0 bases, J lost 0 bases, and 14 bases lay in between. Germline V gene data show CDR1 as LGHDT and CDR2 as YNNKEL (reference sequence). The length of the CDR3 is 17 residues. The CDR3 spells CASSQDLGGFVNTEAFF. The CDR3, as DNA: TGTGCCAGCAGCCAAGATCTTGGTGGCTTCGTGAACACTGAAGCTTTCTTT.

The gene calls are TRBV27 and TRBJ1-6, with 9 bases identical to TRBD1. Trimming removed 3 bases from V and 6 bases from J; junction bases left unmatched: 3. The CDR3 extends over 15 amino acids. Germline values: CDR1 MNHEY, CDR2 SMNVEV (reference sequence). The CDR3 reads CASSFQGQGNSPLHF. The CDR3 coding sequence is TGTGCCAGCAGTTTCCAGGGACAGGGTAATTCACCCCTCCACTTT.

The gene calls are TRBV6-5 and TRBJ2-7; a possible D gene is TRBD2 (5 bases). Germline lookup yields CDR1 MNHEY and CDR2 SVGAGI. The ends were cut back, 4 bases at V and 0 bases at J, with 7 bases in the middle. The CDR3 contains 13 residues. In DNA form, the CDR3 reads TGTGCCAGCAGTTTTGGGAGCTCCTACGAGCAGTACTTC. Amino acids: CASSFGSSYEQYF.

The genes are TRBV19 and TRBJ2-7, with 8 bases identical to TRBD1. Losses at the gene ends were 5 bases for V and 2 bases for J; bases not matched to a gene: 8. The germline CDR1 and CDR2 sequences are LNHDA and SQIVND (reference sequence). The CDR3 extends over 15 amino acids. CDR3 sequence reads: CASSDRTGPTYEQYF. The CDR3, as DNA: TGTGCCAGTAGTGACAGGACAGGGCCAACCTACGAGCAGTACTTC.

The V call is TRBV29-1, the J call TRBJ1-2, with 8 bases lining up with TRBD1. V was clipped by 6 bases and J by 4 bases; unmatched bases: 4. Germline CDR1 SQVTM, CDR2 ANQGSEA. There are 12 residues in the CDR3. CDR3 region: CSVGDRSYGYTF. CDR3 bases: TGCAGCGTCGGGGACAGGAGCTATGGCTACACCTTC.

The CDR3 region is CAISESGRVSPLHF. The CDR3 bases are TGTGCCATCAGTGAGTCGGGCAGGGTTTCACCCCTCCACTTT. The V and J genes are TRBV10-3 and TRBJ1-6, with D possibly matching TRBD1 (5 bases). V was clipped by 0 bases and J by 9 bases, with 9 bases between them. Germline CDR1 reads ENHRY; CDR2 reads SYGVKD. The CDR3 is 14 residues long.

The chain links TRBV4-2 to TRBJ2-7, with 9 bases lining up with TRBD1. The V gene's germline CDR1 is LGHNA and CDR2 YNFKEQ. V lost 0 bases to trimming and J lost 3 bases; unmatched junction nucleotides: 3. The CDR3 length is 15 residues. CDR3 in amino acids: CASSQDETGGYEQYF. The CDR3 coding sequence is TGTGCCAGCAGCCAAGATGAGACAGGGGGCTACGAGCAGTACTTC.

The chain combines TRBV4-1 with TRBJ2-1; 9 bases agree with TRBD2. The CDR3 is 16 residues long. Germline CDR1 is MGHRA and CDR2 is YSYEKL. Losses at the gene ends were 0 bases for V and 8 bases for J; bases not matched to a gene: 8. CDR3 sequence: CASSQERREGRHEQFF. In nucleotides, the CDR3 is TGCGCCAGCAGCCAAGAACGGCGGGAGGGCCGTCATGAGCAGTTCTTC.